One sample yielded the 24 T cell receptor beta chains listed below, sequenced in a study of cytomegalovirus exposure and HLA in healthy donors. PCR was performed using 60 Vbeta and 13 Jbeta primers. Sequenced by immunoSEQ multiplex PCR; TCRdb stores in-frame clones only, minus some. This sample carries a few hundred thousand clones, 92% of them seen once, and the ten largest clones take around 1.7%. The specimen was PBMCs. Every receptor here comes from a girl aged 2-15 years in good health and CMV-seronegative.

The V call is TRBV2, the J call TRBJ2-7, with 10 bases matching TRBD2. The CDR3 extends over 15 amino acids. Germline CDR1 and CDR2: SNHLY and FYNNEI. V lost 4 bases, J lost 6 bases, and 9 bases stayed unmatched. The CDR3 nucleotides read TGTGCCAGCAGTGCGGTCCTAGCGGGAGTGGGCGAGCAGTACTTC. It specifies CASSAVLAGVGEQYF.

This chain uses TRBV14 with TRBJ1-2; D ambiguous. Between the trimmed V and J ends, which lost 3 bases and 0 bases, there was a span of 5 bases. The CDR3 extends over 13 amino acids. CDR1 SGHDN and CDR2 FVKESK come from the germline V gene. CDR3 sequence (DNA): TGTGCCAGCAGCCACGGTACTAACTATGGCTACACCTTC. Amino acid sequence: CASSHGTNYGYTF.

The chain employs TRBV2 and TRBJ1-1, with D possibly TRBD1 on 5 matching bases. The CDR3 is 13 amino acids. The V and J ends lost 7 bases and 1 base respectively, with 10 bases between them. The germline V gene encodes CDR1 SNHLY and CDR2 FYNNEI. Here the CDR3 reads CASMLGPNTEAFF. CDR3 DNA: TGTGCCAGCATGCTGGGGCCGAACACTGAAGCTTTCTTT. Looking up the rest from reference TRBV2 and TRBJ1-1 gives the full variable domain: EPEVTQTPSHQVTQMGQEVILRCVPISNHLYFYWYRQILGQKVEFLVSFYNNEISEKSEIFDDQFSVERPDGSNFTLKIRSTKLEDSAMYFCASMLGPNTEAFFGQGTRLTVV.

This chain links TRBV5-1 with TRBJ2-7; the D gene is possibly TRBD2 (6 bases). Germline V gene sequence: CDR1 SGHRS, CDR2 YFSETQ. Trimming shortened V by 0 bases and J by 3 bases, and 13 bases separated the two germline ends. CDR3 length: 15 amino acids. CDR3 bases: TGCGCCAGCAGCTTGGACGGAAGGGGACTCTACGAGCAGTACTTC. It is translated as CASSLDGRGLYEQYF.

This sequence joins TRBV6-1 and TRBJ1-1, with D possibly matching TRBD1 (5 bases). The CDR3 is made up of 13 amino acids. Germline V CDR1 and CDR2: MNHNS, SASEGT. The V end lost 5 bases, the J end lost 7 bases, and 14 bases lay between the germline ends. CDR3 nucleotide sequence: TGTGCCAGCAGTTTGCACCAGGGCGTTGAAGCTTTCTTT. Its translation: CASSLHQGVEAFF.

The chain carries TRBV5-1 and TRBJ2-3, with D maybe TRBD2 (7 bases). V dropped 0 bases and J dropped 1 base, with 12 bases sitting between them. The CDR3 totals 16 residues. Per germline, CDR1 SGHRS and CDR2 YFSETQ. CDR3 amino acids: CASSLEGRGRTDTQYF. The DNA for the CDR3 is TGCGCCAGCAGCTTGGAAGGGCGGGGGCGCACAGATACGCAGTATTTT.

The genes are TRBV6-5 and TRBJ1-1; 10 nucleotides agree with TRBD1. The CDR3 runs to 14 residues. V lost 7 bases to trimming and J lost 4 bases; unmatched junction nucleotides: 6. CDR1 MNHEY and CDR2 SVGAGI come from the germline V gene. CDR3 nucleotides: TGTGCCAGCACCCTGGGACAGGGGACCACTGAAGCTTTCTTT. It codes for CASTLGQGTTEAFF.

Here the CDR3 DNA reads TGTGCCAGCAGCCGAGTAAATAATTCACCCCTCCACTTT. Translating gives CASSRVNNSPLHF. The rearrangement joins TRBV6-5 to TRBJ1-6; D remains ambiguous. Germline V CDR1 and CDR2: MNHEY, SVGAGI. V was shortened by 6 bases and J by 5 bases, with 8 bases between the two germline ends. The CDR3 loop spans 13 amino acids.

The V call is TRBV5-1, the J call TRBJ2-3, with D perhaps TRBD1 (5 bases). Trimming left V 1 base short and J 5 bases short, with 23 bases between. The CDR3 covers 18 residues. The germline V gene has CDR1 SGHRS and CDR2 YFSETQ. The CDR3 sequence is CASSLFPPQDTWGDTQYF. The CDR3 coding sequence is TGCGCCAGCAGCTTGTTTCCCCCCCAGGACACATGGGGAGATACGCAGTATTTT. Complete variable domain (other parts from reference TRBV5-1 and TRBJ2-3): KAGVTQTPRYLIKTRGQQVTLSCSPISGHRSVSWYQQTPGQGLQFLFEYFSETQRNKGNFPGRFSGRQFSNSRSEMNVSTLELGDSALYLCASSLFPPQDTWGDTQYFGPGTRLTVL.

This chain connects TRBV9 to TRBJ1-2; 9 nucleotides line up with TRBD1. Looked up from germline, CDR1 is SGDLS and CDR2 is YYNGEE. The CDR3 is made up of 15 amino acids. The ends lost 6 bases at V and 0 bases at J; junction bases unmatched: 6. Here the CDR3 reads CASMGQGPSNYGYTF. The CDR3 nucleotides read TGTGCCAGCATGGGACAGGGCCCTTCTAACTATGGCTACACCTTC.

This chain connects TRBV19 to TRBJ2-7, with D possibly being TRBD2 (6 bases). The germline CDR1 and CDR2 sequences are LNHDA and SQIVND (reference sequence). Trimming stripped 1 base from V and 3 bases from J, with 7 bases between. The CDR3 loop spans 13 amino acids. CDR3 in amino acids: CASSIAGDYEQYF. CDR3 sequence (DNA): TGTGCCAGTAGTATAGCGGGGGACTACGAGCAGTACTTC.

The chain combines TRBV27 with TRBJ1-4; possible D gene TRBD1, 5 bases. V was pared by 2 bases and J by 3 bases, with 10 bases between. This CDR3 region has 15 residues. The germline gives CDR1 MNHEY, CDR2 SMNVEV (reference sequence). CDR3 amino acids: CASSLRGDPNEKLFF. The CDR3 nucleotides read TGTGCCAGCAGTTTACGGGGGGATCCTAATGAAAAACTGTTTTTT.

The V and J genes are TRBV5-1 and TRBJ2-1; 7 bases fit TRBD2. The CDR3 sequence is 19 residues long. Germline V lookup: CDR1 SGHRS, CDR2 YFSETQ. V lost 7 bases and J lost 3; bases outside the gene matches: 22. For the CDR3, the DNA is TGCGCCAGCGCAGGCCCCGGGACTAATCCATTTCGAGGCTACAATGAGCAGTTCTTC. It is translated as CASAGPGTNPFRGYNEQFF.

The genes are TRBV10-2 and TRBJ1-2, with D perhaps matching TRBD1 (5 bases). Germline V CDR1 and CDR2: WSHSY, SAAADI. Trimming took 5 bases from V and 5 from J, leaving 6 bases between them. The CDR3 has 11 amino acids. The CDR3 DNA reads as TGCGCCAGCAGTAGGGGATATGGCTACACCTTC. Its translation is CASSRGYGYTF.

The J gene is TRBJ2-3, the V gene TRBV5-1, with a weak D call TRBD2 (5 bases). There are 15 residues in the CDR3. V lost 4 bases and J 5 bases, leaving 17 bases between the germline ends. Germline CDR1 SGHRS, CDR2 YFSETQ. CDR3 nucleotide sequence: TGCGCCAGCAGCGAATCTAGCTTGGCAGGAGATACGCAGTATTTT. This codes for CASSESSLAGDTQYF.

Note on this clone: The same CDR3 is also encoded by other DNA sequences in this sample. The rearrangement joins TRBV5-1 to TRBJ1-1, with TRBD1 identical over 7 bases. V shed 4 bases, J shed 0 bases, and the junction held 3 bases outside the gene matches. From germline, CDR1 is SGHRS and CDR2 YFSETQ. The CDR3 sequence is 14 residues long. The CDR3 nucleotides are TGCGCCAGCAGCCTAGGACAGGTGAACACTGAAGCTTTCTTT. It translates to CASSLGQVNTEAFF.

The chain is built from TRBV6-1 and TRBJ1-4; possible D gene TRBD1, 6 bases. This CDR3 has 14 residues. Germline V gene sequence: CDR1 MNHNS, CDR2 SASEGT. Trimming removed 4 bases at V and 5 bases at J, with 11 bases between. The CDR3 spells CASSAWGGNEKLFF. For the CDR3, the DNA is TGTGCCAGCAGTGCTTGGGGGGGCAATGAAAAACTGTTTTTT.

V usage is TRBV12-5 and J usage is TRBJ1-4; 7 bases fit TRBD1. The germline V gene encodes CDR1 LGHNT and CDR2 FRNRAP. The CDR3 extends over 14 amino acids. V shed 2 bases, J shed 8 bases, and the junction held 5 bases outside the gene matches. In DNA form, the CDR3 reads TGTGCTAGTGGTTTGACGGGACAGCTAGAAAAACTGTTTTTT. Its translation: CASGLTGQLEKLFF.

CDR3 coding DNA: TGTGCCAGCAGCTTACACAGGGGGCGTGGGGCCAACGTCCTGACTTTC. Translating gives CASSLHRGRGANVLTF. V is TRBV6-6 and J is TRBJ2-6, with 9 bases that match TRBD1. Germline V gene lookup returns CDR1 MNHNY and CDR2 SVGAGI (reference sequence). Unmatched junction bases numbered 6, after V lost 6 bases and J lost 3 bases. The CDR3 runs 16 residues.

V and J are TRBV30 and TRBJ1-5; a weak D match, TRBD1 (6 bases). CDR1 GTSNPN and CDR2 SVGIG come from the germline V gene (reference sequence). This CDR3 region has 14 residues. V shed 0 bases and J shed 4 bases, with 10 bases lying between them. CDR3 bases: TGTGCCTGGAGTGTGGACAGTTCTAATCAGCCCCAGCATTTT. It codes for CAWSVDSSNQPQHF.

The J gene is TRBJ1-1, the V gene TRBV25-1; 9 positions match TRBD1. CDR1 is MGHDK and CDR2 is SYGVNS in the germline V gene. This CDR3 contains 15 residues. The V segment lost 6 bases and the J segment 0 bases; nucleotides outside the gene matches: 5. CDR3 protein: CASRGQGLVNTEAFF. CDR3 nucleotide sequence: TGTGCCAGCAGGGGACAGGGTTTGGTGAACACTGAAGCTTTCTTT.

The chain links TRBV27 to TRBJ1-2, with D possibly being TRBD1 (5 bases). CDR3 size: 14 residues. Germline V lookup: CDR1 MNHEY, CDR2 SMNVEV (reference sequence). The ends were cut back, 3 bases at V and 4 bases at J, with 12 bases in the middle. The CDR3 loop is CASSLQGGSYGYTF. The CDR3 nucleotides read TGTGCCAGCAGTTTGCAGGGAGGTTCCTATGGCTACACCTTC.

This clone came up a few times. This sequence joins TRBV30 and TRBJ1-5; no definite D call. Germline V gene lookup returns CDR1 GTSNPN and CDR2 SVGIG (reference sequence). V was pared by 0 bases and J by 0 bases, with 6 bases between. The length of the CDR3 is 14 residues. This chain's CDR3 is CAWSVYSSNQPQHF. CDR3 DNA sequence: TGTGCCTGGAGTGTGTACAGTAGCAATCAGCCCCAGCATTTT.

The rearrangement uses TRBV10-2 and TRBJ2-6; D may be TRBD2 (5 bases). The CDR3 length is 17 residues. The V end was cut by 6 bases, the J end by 4 bases, with 19 bases between. CDR1 and CDR2 (germline): WSHSY, SAAADI. CDR3 sequence: CASRRRKGVQGANVLTF. The CDR3 coding sequence is TGCGCCAGCAGGCGACGGAAGGGAGTACAGGGGGCCAACGTCCTGACTTTC.